This T cell receptor (beta chain) was observed in a study of cytomegalovirus exposure and HLA in healthy donors. Use of 60 Vbeta and 13 Jbeta primers characterized the PCR. Here immunoSEQ multiplex PCR was the method, and the copy in TCRdb shows in-frame clones only, minus some. The sample has over 150,000 clones; around 82% are singletons. This sequence originates from a woman aged 50 to 60 in good health and CMV-seropositive. The specimen was PBMCs.

For the CDR3, the DNA is TGTGCCAGCAGTGAAGCGCTTCAGGGTCGGAACACTGAAGCTTTCTTT. Protein: CASSEALQGRNTEAFF. The chain carries TRBV6-1 and TRBJ1-1; a weak D match, TRBD1 (5 bases). Germline V gives CDR1 MNHNS, CDR2 SASEGT. This CDR3 is 16 amino acids long. V was pared by 0 bases and J by 1 base, with 12 bases between.